The next 20 T cell receptor beta chains were all read from a single sample in a study of control samples from healthy donors and cancer patients. Some clones are missing from TCRdb's copy, which holds only in-frame ones; the method was immunoSEQ multiplex PCR. The table includes 95,000 to 100,000 clones, roughly 82% detected once. Sequenced input: blood. The receptors come from a man in his sixties in good health.

CDR3 region: CASSSLARDYNEQFF. The CDR3 region has the DNA TGTGCCAGCAGCTCACTAGCGAGAGACTACAATGAGCAGTTCTTC. V is TRBV5-6 and J is TRBJ2-1; 7 bases map to TRBD2. The J segment lost 3 bases and the V segment lost 3 bases, leaving 6 bases of the junction unmatched. Per the germline V gene, CDR1 is SGHDT and CDR2 is YYEEEE. This CDR3 spans 15 amino acids.

The rearrangement joins TRBV14 to TRBJ2-6, with D perhaps TRBD1 (6 bases). CDR3 length equals 16 residues. Germline lookup yields CDR1 SGHDN and CDR2 FVKESK. V lost 0 bases and J lost 1, with 7 bases in between. DNA of the CDR3: TGTGCCAGCAGCCAAGATACAGGGTCTGGGGCCAACGTCCTGACTTTC. Encoded protein: CASSQDTGSGANVLTF.

The chain joins TRBV12-3 or TRBV12-4 to TRBJ1-4, with 9 positions matching TRBD1. J gave up 11 bases and V 4 bases, and 5 bases lay outside the gene matches. The CDR3 consists of 13 residues. For the CDR3, the DNA is TGTGCCAGCAGTTACGGGACAGGGTTGAAACTGTTTTTT. Its translation is CASSYGTGLKLFF.

The chain employs TRBV6-5 and TRBJ1-6; 7 bases align to TRBD1. CDR1 MNHEY and CDR2 SVGAGI come from the germline V gene. V was pared by 4 bases and J by 10 bases, with 10 bases of the junction left unmatched. This CDR3 is built from 15 residues. CDR3 sequence: CASSLETGMASPLHF. The CDR3 DNA reads as TGTGCCAGCAGTTTGGAGACAGGGATGGCCTCACCCCTCCACTTT.

The chain carries TRBV18 and TRBJ1-5, with TRBD1 identical over 7 bases. The CDR3 totals 13 residues. Germline loops: CDR1 KGHSH, CDR2 LQKENI. V dropped 6 bases and J dropped 5; count of bases not matched to a gene: 4. CDR3 residues: CASSSDRDQPQHF. DNA of the CDR3: TGTGCCAGCTCGTCAGACAGGGATCAGCCCCAGCATTTT.

This clone was seen just once. The rearrangement links TRBV5-1 to TRBJ2-6; D ambiguous. The length of the CDR3 is 14 residues. The ends were cut back, 6 bases at V and 0 bases at J, with 7 bases in the middle. CDR1 SGHRS and CDR2 YFSETQ come from the germline V gene. The CDR3 bases are TGCGCCAGCAAGGGAAACTCTGGGGCCAACGTCCTGACTTTC. Residues: CASKGNSGANVLTF.

The genes are TRBV5-1 and TRBJ1-5, with D possibly TRBD1 on 5 matching bases. This CDR3 region has 15 residues. Between the trimmed V and J ends, which lost 1 base and 3 bases, there was a span of 11 bases. Germline CDR1 SGHRS, CDR2 YFSETQ. The CDR3, as DNA: TGCGCCAGCAGCTTGAATACAGGAACCAATCAGCCCCAGCATTTT. It translates to CASSLNTGTNQPQHF.

This chain uses TRBV9 with TRBJ2-5; tentatively, D is TRBD2 (6 bases). The ends were cut back, 3 bases at V and 4 bases at J, with 13 bases in the middle. Germline V CDR1 and CDR2: SGDLS, YYNGEE. The CDR3 is 14 amino acids. CDR3: CASSAAPGVETQYF. DNA for the CDR3: TGTGCCAGCAGCGCCGCACCGGGGGTAGAGACCCAGTACTTC.

The genes are TRBV10-3 and TRBJ1-1, with D perhaps TRBD1 (5 bases). Germline CDR1 ENHRY, CDR2 SYGVKD. V was cut by 8 bases and J by 0 bases, with 10 bases left in between. The CDR3 totals 13 residues. Written as DNA, the CDR3 is TGTGCCATCGGGGACTCCATGAACACTGAAGCTTTCTTT. Translating it yields CAIGDSMNTEAFF.

This clone occurred once. V is TRBV18 and J is TRBJ1-5, with D possibly being TRBD1 (5 bases). This CDR3 spans 16 amino acids. Germline V gene sequence: CDR1 KGHSH, CDR2 LQKENI. Trimming pared 2 bases from V and 7 bases from J, leaving 18 bases between. The CDR3 reads CASSPAKSGGGQPQHF. The CDR3 nucleotides read TGTGCCAGCTCACCAGCGAAGTCCGGGGGAGGGCAGCCCCAGCATTTT. Full variable domain (outside the CDR3, taken from reference TRBV18 and TRBJ1-5): NAGVMQNPRHLVRRRGQEARLRCSPMKGHSHVYWYRQLPEEGLKFMVYLQKENIIDESGMPKERFSAEFPKEGPSILRIQQVVRGDSAAYFCASSPAKSGGGQPQHFGDGTRLSIL.

V usage is TRBV3-1 (or the pseudogene TRBV3-2) and J usage is TRBJ2-4; D might be TRBD2 (5 bases). V lost 0 bases, J lost 3 bases, and 12 bases lay in between. CDR1 and CDR2 from the germline V gene are LGHDT and YNNKEL (reference sequence). The CDR3 runs to 16 residues. The CDR3 here is CASSQERVWGKNIQYF. The CDR3 coding sequence is TGTGCCAGCAGCCAAGAGAGGGTATGGGGCAAAAACATTCAGTACTTC.

V gene TRBV2 combines with J gene TRBJ1-1; D call uncertain. Germline CDR1 SNHLY, CDR2 FYNNEI. V was clipped by 6 bases and J by 0 bases, with 8 bases between them. This CDR3 has 13 amino acids. The CDR3 bases are TGTGCCAGCAGGGGCCTCTTGAACACTGAAGCTTTCTTT. This codes for CASRGLLNTEAFF.

CDR3 nucleotide sequence: TGTGCCAGCAGGCTCCAGACTAGCGGGGGGGACAATGAGCAGTTCTTC. This encodes CASRLQTSGGDNEQFF. The V and J genes are TRBV28 and TRBJ2-1; 14 bases map to TRBD2. The CDR3 consists of 16 residues. CDR1 MDHEN and CDR2 SYDVKM come from the germline V gene. Trimming cost V 6 bases and J 5 bases; bases outside gene matches: 6.

This clone was seen once. The V call is TRBV27, the J call TRBJ1-5; TRBD1 might be the D (6 bases). The CDR3 loop spans 14 amino acids. Germline-derived CDR1 and CDR2 are MNHEY and SMNVEV (reference sequence). Trimming pared 3 bases from V and 3 bases from J, leaving 9 bases between. As DNA, the CDR3 is TGTGCCAGCAGTTTTACAGGGATCAATCAGCCCCAGCATTTT. Translation: CASSFTGINQPQHF.

This chain joins TRBV5-6 and TRBJ1-5; TRBD1 matches at 9 bases. The germline gives CDR1 SGHDT, CDR2 YYEEEE. V lost 3 bases and J lost 2; bases outside the gene matches: 9. This CDR3 comprises 17 residues. This CDR3 is CASSSLDRGTGNQPQHF. CDR3 nucleotide sequence: TGTGCCAGCAGCTCTCTGGACAGGGGAACGGGCAATCAGCCCCAGCATTTT.

The chain combines TRBV5-1 with TRBJ1-2; D is possibly TRBD1 (5 bases). V dropped 0 bases and J dropped 8 bases, with 20 bases sitting between them. The CDR3 has 16 amino acids. The germline gives CDR1 SGHRS, CDR2 YFSETQ. CDR3 amino acids: CASSLDAGTAQGGYTF. The CDR3 bases are TGCGCCAGCAGCTTGGACGCCGGGACCGCGCAGGGAGGCTACACCTTC.

The chain carries TRBV29-1 and TRBJ2-1; a weak D match, TRBD1 (7 bases). Germline V CDR1 and CDR2: SQVTM, ANQGSEA. The CDR3 consists of 15 residues. V dropped 7 bases and J dropped 7 bases, with 23 bases sitting between them. The CDR3 spells CSAQKGALAWNEQFF. The CDR3 region has the DNA TGCAGCGCCCAAAAGGGGGCTCTAGCGTGGAATGAGCAGTTCTTC.

The V call is TRBV7-8, the J call TRBJ2-7, with a tentative D call TRBD1 (5 bases). Germline V gives CDR1 SGHVS, CDR2 FQNEAQ. The V and J ends lost 1 base and 5 bases respectively, with 18 bases between them. CDR3 length: 16 amino acids. The CDR3 nucleotides read TGTGCCAGCAGCTTAGGGTTCCTTTGGCAGGGCGACGAGCAGTACTTC. Residues: CASSLGFLWQGDEQYF. The full variable domain, with the rest looked up from reference TRBV7-8 and TRBJ2-7, is GAGVSQSPRYKVAKRGQDVALRCDPISGHVSLFWYQQALGQGPEFLTYFQNEAQLDKSGLPSDRFFAERPEGSVSTLKIQRTQQEDSAVYLCASSLGFLWQGDEQYFGPGTRLTVT.

The chain has TRBV18 and TRBJ1-3; D perhaps matches TRBD1 (5 bases). The V end was cut by 5 bases, the J end by 14 bases, with 19 bases between. This CDR3 is built from 13 residues. Germline-derived CDR1 and CDR2 are KGHSH and LQKENI. The CDR3 loop is CASSDKNRPQLYF. The CDR3 bases are TGTGCCAGCTCAGATAAGAACAGGCCTCAGCTATATTTT.

The chain has TRBV6-4 and TRBJ2-1; a weak D match, TRBD2 (6 bases). The CDR3 is made up of 12 amino acids. The germline V gene has CDR1 MRHNA and CDR2 SNTAGT. The V and J ends lost 2 bases and 8 bases respectively, with 7 bases between them. CDR3 amino acids: CASSDTGDEQFF. In DNA, the CDR3 is TGTGCCAGCAGTGACACGGGGGATGAGCAGTTCTTC.